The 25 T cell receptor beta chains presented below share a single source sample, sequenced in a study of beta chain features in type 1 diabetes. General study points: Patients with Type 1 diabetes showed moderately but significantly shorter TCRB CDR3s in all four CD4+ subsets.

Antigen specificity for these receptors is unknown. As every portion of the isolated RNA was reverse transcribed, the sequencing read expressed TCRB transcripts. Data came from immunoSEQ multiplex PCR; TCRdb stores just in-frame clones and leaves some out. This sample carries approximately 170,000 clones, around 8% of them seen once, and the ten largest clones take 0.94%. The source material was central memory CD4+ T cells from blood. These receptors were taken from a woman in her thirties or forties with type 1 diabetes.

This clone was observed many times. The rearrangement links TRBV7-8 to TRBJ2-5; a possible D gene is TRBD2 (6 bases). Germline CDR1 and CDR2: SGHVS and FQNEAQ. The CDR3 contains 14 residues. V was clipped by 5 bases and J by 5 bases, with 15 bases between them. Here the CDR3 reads CASSTNSGRETQYF. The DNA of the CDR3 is TGTGCCAGCAGCACCAACAGTGGGAGGGAGACCCAGTACTTC.

Here the CDR3 DNA reads TGTGCCAGCAGCGTAGTAGGGACAGGGGGAACTGAAGCTTTCTTT. Amino acid sequence: CASSVVGTGGTEAFF. The V call is TRBV9, the J call TRBJ1-1; 11 bases map to TRBD1. In germline, CDR1 is SGDLS, CDR2 YYNGEE. CDR3 length: 15 amino acids. V shed 0 bases and J 5 bases; nucleotides not matched to a gene: 3.

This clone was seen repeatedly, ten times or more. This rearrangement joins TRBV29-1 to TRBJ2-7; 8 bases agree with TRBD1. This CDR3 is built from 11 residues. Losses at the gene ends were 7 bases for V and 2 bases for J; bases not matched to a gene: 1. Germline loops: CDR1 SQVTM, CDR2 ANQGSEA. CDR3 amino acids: CSGGQAYEQYF. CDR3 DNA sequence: TGCAGCGGGGGACAGGCCTACGAGCAGTACTTC.

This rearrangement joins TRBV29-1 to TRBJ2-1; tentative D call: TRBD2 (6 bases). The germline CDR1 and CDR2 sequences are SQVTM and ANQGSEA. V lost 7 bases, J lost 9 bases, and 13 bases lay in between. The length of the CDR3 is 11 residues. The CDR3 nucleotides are TGCAGCGCCCGATGGGAGGCTGAGCAGTTCTTC. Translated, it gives CSARWEAEQFF.

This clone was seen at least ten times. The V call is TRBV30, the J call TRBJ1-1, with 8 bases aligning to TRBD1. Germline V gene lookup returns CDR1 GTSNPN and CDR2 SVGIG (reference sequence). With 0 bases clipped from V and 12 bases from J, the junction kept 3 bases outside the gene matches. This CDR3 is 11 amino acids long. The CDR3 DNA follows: TGTGCCTGGAGTGTAGGACAGGGACCTTTCTTT. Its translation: CAWSVGQGPFF.

The CDR3 is CASSEGQGAYEQFF. CDR3 in DNA: TGTGCCAGCAGCGAAGGACAGGGGGCCTATGAGCAGTTCTTC. This chain uses TRBV14 with TRBJ2-1; 11 nucleotides line up with TRBD1. The V segment lost 5 bases and the J segment 8 bases; nucleotides outside the gene matches: 5. Looked up from germline, CDR1 is SGHDN and CDR2 is FVKESK. The CDR3 consists of 14 residues.

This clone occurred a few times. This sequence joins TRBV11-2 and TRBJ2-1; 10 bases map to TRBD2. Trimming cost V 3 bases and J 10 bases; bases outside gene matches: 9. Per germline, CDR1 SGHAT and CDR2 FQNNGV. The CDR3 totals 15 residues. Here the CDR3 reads CASSFYLAGVVEQFF. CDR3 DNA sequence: TGTGCCAGCAGCTTTTATCTAGCGGGAGTTGTGGAGCAGTTCTTC.

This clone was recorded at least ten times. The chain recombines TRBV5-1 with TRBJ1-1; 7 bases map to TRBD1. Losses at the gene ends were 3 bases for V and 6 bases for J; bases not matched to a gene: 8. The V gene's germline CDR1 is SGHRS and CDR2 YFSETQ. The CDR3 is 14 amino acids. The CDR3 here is CASSSTDRAAEAFF. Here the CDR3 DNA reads TGCGCCAGCAGCTCTACTGACAGGGCTGCTGAAGCTTTCTTT.

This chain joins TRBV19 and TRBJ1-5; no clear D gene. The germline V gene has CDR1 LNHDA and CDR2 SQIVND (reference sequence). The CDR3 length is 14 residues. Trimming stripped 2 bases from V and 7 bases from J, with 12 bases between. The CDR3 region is CASSIKQFNQPQHF. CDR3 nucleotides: TGTGCCAGTAGTATAAAACAGTTCAACCAGCCCCAGCATTTT. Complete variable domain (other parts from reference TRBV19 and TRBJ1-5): DGGITQSPKYLFRKEGQNVTLSCEQNLNHDAMYWYRQDPGQGLRLIYYSQIVNDFQKGDIAEGYSVSREKKESFPLTVTSAQKNPTAFYLCASSIKQFNQPQHFGDGTRLSIL.

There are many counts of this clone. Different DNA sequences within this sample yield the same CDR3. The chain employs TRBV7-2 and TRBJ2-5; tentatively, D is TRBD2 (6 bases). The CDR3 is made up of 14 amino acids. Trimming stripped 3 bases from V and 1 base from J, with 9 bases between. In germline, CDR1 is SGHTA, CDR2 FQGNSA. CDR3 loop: CASSFSGGQETQYF. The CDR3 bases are TGTGCCAGCAGCTTTAGCGGAGGCCAAGAGACCCAGTACTTC.

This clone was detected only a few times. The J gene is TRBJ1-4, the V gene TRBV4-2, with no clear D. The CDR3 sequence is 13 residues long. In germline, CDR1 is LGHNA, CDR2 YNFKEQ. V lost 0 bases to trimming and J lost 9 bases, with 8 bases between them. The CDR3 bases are TGTGCCAGCAGCCAAGATCTGGAGCAAAAACTGTTTTTT. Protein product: CASSQDLEQKLFF.

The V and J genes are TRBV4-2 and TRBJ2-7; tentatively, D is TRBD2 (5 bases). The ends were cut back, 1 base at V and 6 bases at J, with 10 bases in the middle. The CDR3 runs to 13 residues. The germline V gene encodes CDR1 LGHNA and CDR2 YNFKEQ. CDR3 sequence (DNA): TGTGCCAGCAGCCAAGCCACTAGAGGCGAGCAGTACTTC. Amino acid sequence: CASSQATRGEQYF.

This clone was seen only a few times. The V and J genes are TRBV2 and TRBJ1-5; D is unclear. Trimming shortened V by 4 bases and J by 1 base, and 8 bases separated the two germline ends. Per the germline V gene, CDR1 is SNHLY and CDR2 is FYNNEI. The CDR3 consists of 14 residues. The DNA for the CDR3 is TGTGCCAGCAGTGTTCTACAGAGCAATCAGCCCCAGCATTTT. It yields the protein CASSVLQSNQPQHF.

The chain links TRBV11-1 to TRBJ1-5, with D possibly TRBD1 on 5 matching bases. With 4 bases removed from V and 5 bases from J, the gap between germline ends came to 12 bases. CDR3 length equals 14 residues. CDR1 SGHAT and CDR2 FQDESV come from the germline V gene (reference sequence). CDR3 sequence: CASSYSTGDQPQHF. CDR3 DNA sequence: TGTGCCAGCAGCTACTCGACGGGGGATCAGCCCCAGCATTTT. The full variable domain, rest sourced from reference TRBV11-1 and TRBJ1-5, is EAEVAQSPRYKITEKSQAVAFWCDPISGHATLYWYRQILGQGPELLVQFQDESVVDDSQLPKDRFSAERLKGVDSTLKIQPAELGDSAMYLCASSYSTGDQPQHFGDGTRLSIL.

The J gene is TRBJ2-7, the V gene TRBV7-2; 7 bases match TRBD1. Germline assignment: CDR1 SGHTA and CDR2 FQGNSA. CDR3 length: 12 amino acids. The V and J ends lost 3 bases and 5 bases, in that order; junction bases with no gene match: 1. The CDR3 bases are TGTGCCAGCAGCTTTACAGGGGACGAGCAGTACTTC. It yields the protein CASSFTGDEQYF.

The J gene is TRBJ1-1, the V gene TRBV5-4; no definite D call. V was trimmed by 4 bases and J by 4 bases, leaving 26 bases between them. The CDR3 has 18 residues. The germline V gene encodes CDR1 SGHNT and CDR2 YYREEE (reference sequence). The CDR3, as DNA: TGTGCCAGCAGCGCGTACCCCATCCCAGGTTTCAGAACCACTGAAGCTTTCTTT. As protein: CASSAYPIPGFRTTEAFF.

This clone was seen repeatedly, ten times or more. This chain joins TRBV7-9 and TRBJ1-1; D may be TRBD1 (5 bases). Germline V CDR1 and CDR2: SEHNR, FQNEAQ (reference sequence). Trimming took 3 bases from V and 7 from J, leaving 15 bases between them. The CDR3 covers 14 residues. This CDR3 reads CASSFTGGKGEAFF. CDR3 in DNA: TGTGCCAGCAGCTTTACCGGGGGGAAGGGTGAAGCTTTCTTT.

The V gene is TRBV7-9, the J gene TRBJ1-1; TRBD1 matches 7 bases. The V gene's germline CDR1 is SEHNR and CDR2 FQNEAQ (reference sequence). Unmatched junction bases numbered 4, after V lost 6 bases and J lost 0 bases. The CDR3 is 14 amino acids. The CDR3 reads CASSSRGVNTEAFF. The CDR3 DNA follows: TGTGCCAGCAGTTCCAGGGGGGTGAACACTGAAGCTTTCTTT.

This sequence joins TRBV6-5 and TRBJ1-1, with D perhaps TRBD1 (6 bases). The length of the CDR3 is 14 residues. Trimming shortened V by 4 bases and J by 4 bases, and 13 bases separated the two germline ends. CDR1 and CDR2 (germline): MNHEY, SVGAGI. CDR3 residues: CASSFHRDGTEAFF. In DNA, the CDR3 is TGTGCCAGCAGTTTCCACAGGGATGGCACTGAAGCTTTCTTT.

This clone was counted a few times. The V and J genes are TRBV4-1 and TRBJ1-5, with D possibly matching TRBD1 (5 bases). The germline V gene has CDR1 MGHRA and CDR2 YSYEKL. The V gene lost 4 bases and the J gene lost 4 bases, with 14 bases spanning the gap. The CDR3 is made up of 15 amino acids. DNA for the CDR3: TGCGCCAGCAGCCCCTTCGGGACTGAGAATCAGCCCCAGCATTTT. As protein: CASSPFGTENQPQHF.

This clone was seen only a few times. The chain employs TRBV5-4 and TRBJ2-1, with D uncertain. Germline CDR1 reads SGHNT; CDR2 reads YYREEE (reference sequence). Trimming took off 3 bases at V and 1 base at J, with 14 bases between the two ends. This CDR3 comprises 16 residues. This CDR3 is CASSSRGSRSYNEQFF. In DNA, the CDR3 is TGTGCCAGCAGCTCGAGAGGTAGCAGATCCTACAATGAGCAGTTCTTC.

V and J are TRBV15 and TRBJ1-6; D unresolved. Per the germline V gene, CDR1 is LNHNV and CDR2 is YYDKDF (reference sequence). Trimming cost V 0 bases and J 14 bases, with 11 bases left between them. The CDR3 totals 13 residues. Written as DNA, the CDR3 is TGTGCCACCAGCAGAGAGACGGGGTCCACCCTCCACTTT. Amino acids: CATSRETGSTLHF.

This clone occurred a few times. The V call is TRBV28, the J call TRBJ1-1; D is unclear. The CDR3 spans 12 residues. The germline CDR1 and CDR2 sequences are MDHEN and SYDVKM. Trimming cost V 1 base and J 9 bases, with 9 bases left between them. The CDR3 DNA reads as TGTGCCAGCAGTTTATTAATGAGGAAAGCTTTCTTT. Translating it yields CASSLLMRKAFF.

The CDR3 reads CASSLAGGIGGAKNIQYF. In DNA form, the CDR3 reads TGTGCCAGCAGCTTAGCTGGGGGCATTGGTGGGGCCAAAAACATTCAGTACTTC. The gene calls are TRBV7-2 and TRBJ2-4; maybe TRBD1 (6 bases). This CDR3 is 18 amino acids long. Looked up from germline, CDR1 is SGHTA and CDR2 is FQGNSA. V was cut by 0 bases and J by 1 base, with 16 bases left in between.

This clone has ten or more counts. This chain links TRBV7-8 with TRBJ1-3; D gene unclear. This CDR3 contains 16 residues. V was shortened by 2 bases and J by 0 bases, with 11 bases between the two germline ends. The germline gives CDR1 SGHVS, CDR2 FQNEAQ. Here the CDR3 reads CASSLPLSYSGNTIYF. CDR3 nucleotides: TGTGCCAGCAGCTTACCTCTCAGTTACTCTGGAAACACCATATATTTT.